These T cell receptor beta chains were read from a single sample in a study of blood T cell repertoires in COVID-19. Only in-frame clones appear in the TCRdb table, and some are missing; sequencing was by immunoSEQ multiplex PCR. The profile shows over 200,000 clones, roughly 86% of them singletons. The sample consisted of peripheral blood. These receptors were taken from a human donor in a cohort sampled during active COVID-19. CDR3s include the opening cysteine and the closing phenylalanine or tryptophan. A D gene is named only where the DNA matches it firmly. Expanded clones are given a class, and other clones once, few, many or no size at all.

j_call: TRBJ2-1; d_call: NA; clone_size: NA; v_call: TRBV11-2; cdr3_aa: CASSFYAPSSSYNEQFF; cdr3_nt: TGTGCCAGCAGCTTTTATGCCCCCTCCAGCTCCTACAATGAGCAGTTCTTC
j_call: TRBJ1-1; d_call: NA; clone_size: NA; v_call: TRBV5-1; cdr3_aa: CASSHGHMNTEAFF; cdr3_nt: TGCGCCAGCAGCCACGGACACATGAACACTGAAGCTTTCTTT
j_call: TRBJ2-7; d_call: NA; clone_size: NA; v_call: TRBV5-6; cdr3_aa: CASSLGPSGEQYF; cdr3_nt: TGTGCCAGCAGCTTGGGGCCCTCGGGGGAGCAGTACTTC
j_call: TRBJ1-3; d_call: NA; clone_size: NA; v_call: TRBV7-9; cdr3_aa: CASSSNAGNTIYF; cdr3_nt: TGTGCCAGCAGCTCAAATGCTGGAAACACCATATATTTT
j_call: TRBJ2-7; d_call: NA; clone_size: NA; v_call: TRBV20-1; cdr3_aa: CSARRQNEQYF; cdr3_nt: TGCAGTGCTAGGAGACAGAACGAGCAGTACTTC
j_call: TRBJ1-1; d_call: NA; clone_size: NA; v_call: TRBV5-4; cdr3_aa: CASSSLGENTEAFF; cdr3_nt: TGTGCCAGCAGCTCCCTCGGGGAGAACACTGAAGCTTTCTTT
j_call: TRBJ2-1; d_call: TRBD2; clone_size: NA; v_call: TRBV19; cdr3_aa: CASSTPGLGILGNEQFF; cdr3_nt: TGTGCCAGTAGTACGCCGGGACTAGGAATTTTAGGCAATGAGCAGTTCTTC
j_call: TRBJ2-7; d_call: TRBD2; clone_size: NA; v_call: TRBV7-2; cdr3_aa: CASSIFSGREYEQYF; cdr3_nt: TGTGCCAGCAGCATCTTCAGCGGGAGGGAGTACGAGCAGTACTTC
j_call: TRBJ1-2; d_call: NA; clone_size: NA; v_call: TRBV19; cdr3_aa: CASSIADSAARGYTF; cdr3_nt: TGTGCCAGTAGTATAGCAGATTCGGCGGCACGTGGCTACACCTTC
j_call: TRBJ2-3; d_call: TRBD2; clone_size: once; v_call: TRBV5-6; cdr3_aa: CASSFVQRGGDTQYF; cdr3_nt: TGTGCCAGCAGCTTTGTCCAGCGGGGGGGAGATACGCAGTATTTT
j_call: TRBJ1-5; d_call: NA; clone_size: few; v_call: TRBV7-2; cdr3_aa: CASSLRDTHF; cdr3_nt: TGTGCCAGCAGCTTAAGGGACACGCATTTT
j_call: TRBJ2-1; d_call: NA; clone_size: NA; v_call: TRBV19; cdr3_aa: CASRQGAGTWFF; cdr3_nt: TGTGCCAGTAGACAAGGGGCCGGTACCTGGTTCTTC
j_call: TRBJ1-6; d_call: TRBD1; clone_size: NA; v_call: TRBV7-2; cdr3_aa: CASSLEGTGISPLHF; cdr3_nt: TGTGCCAGCAGCTTAGAAGGGACAGGGATCTCACCCCTCCACTTT
j_call: TRBJ1-2; d_call: TRBD1; clone_size: NA; v_call: TRBV5-1; cdr3_aa: CASSPGQGDYGYTF; cdr3_nt: TGCGCCAGCAGCCCTGGACAGGGCGACTATGGCTACACCTTC
j_call: TRBJ1-2; d_call: NA; clone_size: NA; v_call: TRBV4-1; cdr3_aa: CASSPKGGYYGYTF; cdr3_nt: TGCGCCAGCAGCCCGAAGGGGGGGTACTATGGCTACACCTTC
j_call: TRBJ2-7; d_call: TRBD1; clone_size: few; v_call: TRBV10-3; cdr3_aa: CAISGGTGGRYEQYF; cdr3_nt: TGTGCCATCAGTGGTGGGACAGGGGGCCGGTACGAGCAGTACTTC
j_call: TRBJ2-7; d_call: NA; clone_size: NA; v_call: TRBV19; cdr3_aa: CASSTAQGKKIPSYEQYF; cdr3_nt: TGTGCCAGTAGTACGGCACAGGGTAAAAAGATACCGTCCTACGAGCAGTACTTC
j_call: TRBJ2-5; d_call: TRBD2; clone_size: NA; v_call: TRBV5-1; cdr3_aa: CASSLVTSGDQETQYF; cdr3_nt: TGCGCCAGCAGCTTGGTTACTAGCGGGGACCAAGAGACCCAGTACTTC
j_call: TRBJ2-7; d_call: NA; clone_size: once; v_call: TRBV12-3/TRBV12-4; cdr3_aa: CASSLRIHEQYF; cdr3_nt: TGTGCCAGCAGTTTGCGCATCCACGAGCAGTACTTC
j_call: TRBJ1-6; d_call: TRBD1; clone_size: NA; v_call: TRBV6-1; cdr3_aa: CASSVDTGTANSPLHF; cdr3_nt: TGTGCCAGCAGTGTAGATACCGGGACAGCTAATTCACCCCTCCACTTT
j_call: TRBJ1-1; d_call: NA; clone_size: NA; v_call: TRBV4-3; cdr3_aa: CASSRLREAEAFF; cdr3_nt: TGCGCCAGCAGCCGGTTAAGAGAGGCTGAAGCTTTCTTT
j_call: TRBJ2-6; d_call: NA; clone_size: NA; v_call: TRBV19; cdr3_aa: CASSIEAGANVLTF; cdr3_nt: TGTGCCAGTAGTATTGAGGCTGGGGCCAACGTCCTGACTTTC
j_call: TRBJ2-3; d_call: NA; clone_size: NA; v_call: TRBV18; cdr3_aa: CASSPGGLRGDTQYF; cdr3_nt: TGTGCCAGCTCACCCGGCGGTTTGAGAGGGGATACGCAGTATTTT
j_call: TRBJ1-5; d_call: NA; clone_size: NA; v_call: TRBV3-1/TRBV3-2; cdr3_aa: CASSQGGDQPQHF; cdr3_nt: TGTGCCAGCAGCCAAGGGGGGGACCAGCCCCAGCATTTT
j_call: TRBJ2-7; d_call: NA; clone_size: NA; v_call: TRBV4-1; cdr3_aa: CASSQVSGGARGEQYF; cdr3_nt: TGCGCCAGCAGCCAAGTGTCCGGAGGTGCGAGGGGGGAGCAGTACTTC
j_call: TRBJ2-3; d_call: TRBD2; clone_size: once; v_call: TRBV24-1; cdr3_aa: CATSDLGLADATDTQYF; cdr3_nt: TGTGCCACCAGTGACCTCGGACTAGCGGACGCCACAGATACGCAGTATTTT
j_call: TRBJ1-6; d_call: NA; clone_size: once; v_call: TRBV7-6; cdr3_aa: CASSSSRGAFGSPLHF; cdr3_nt: TGTGCCAGCAGCTCCTCTCGGGGGGCGTTTGGTTCACCCCTCCACTTT
j_call: TRBJ1-1; d_call: NA; clone_size: NA; v_call: TRBV19; cdr3_aa: CASSIPNTEAFF; cdr3_nt: TGTGCCAGTAGTATTCCTAACACTGAAGCTTTCTTT
j_call: TRBJ1-4; d_call: NA; clone_size: once; v_call: TRBV18; cdr3_aa: CASCARATNEKLFF; cdr3_nt: TGTGCCAGCTGCGCGAGAGCAACTAATGAAAAACTGTTTTTT
j_call: TRBJ2-7; d_call: TRBD2; clone_size: NA; v_call: TRBV18; cdr3_aa: CASSPSGRSNEQYF; cdr3_nt: TGTGCCAGCTCACCTAGCGGGAGGTCCAACGAGCAGTACTTC
j_call: TRBJ2-7; d_call: TRBD1; clone_size: NA; v_call: TRBV5-4; cdr3_aa: CASSFRQGVGYEQYF; cdr3_nt: TGTGCCAGCAGCTTTCGACAGGGAGTAGGCTACGAGCAGTACTTC
j_call: TRBJ1-2; d_call: TRBD1; clone_size: NA; v_call: TRBV5-4; cdr3_aa: CASSLVGTGYFGYTF; cdr3_nt: TGTGCCAGCAGCTTGGTTGGGACAGGCTATTTTGGCTACACCTTC
j_call: TRBJ1-3; d_call: NA; clone_size: NA; v_call: TRBV11-2; cdr3_aa: CASSFRGGDGNTIYF; cdr3_nt: TGTGCCAGCAGCTTCCGCGGAGGTGATGGAAACACCATATATTTT
j_call: TRBJ2-7; d_call: NA; clone_size: NA; v_call: TRBV3-1/TRBV3-2; cdr3_aa: CASSPQGYTGAYEQYF; cdr3_nt: TGTGCCAGCAGCCCCCAGGGATACACTGGGGCGTACGAGCAGTACTTC
j_call: TRBJ1-1; d_call: TRBD1; clone_size: once; v_call: TRBV28; cdr3_aa: CASRFTGANTEAFF; cdr3_nt: TGTGCCAGCAGATTTACAGGGGCGAACACTGAAGCTTTCTTT
j_call: TRBJ2-7; d_call: TRBD2; clone_size: NA; v_call: TRBV7-9; cdr3_aa: CASTPGGLAGAQREQYF; cdr3_nt: TGTGCCAGCACTCCCGGCGGACTAGCGGGGGCCCAAAGGGAGCAGTACTTC
j_call: TRBJ1-6; d_call: NA; clone_size: NA; v_call: TRBV7-6; cdr3_aa: CASSFSPGPSPLHF; cdr3_nt: TGTGCCAGCAGCTTTTCGCCAGGGCCTTCACCCCTCCACTTT
j_call: TRBJ2-7; d_call: NA; clone_size: NA; v_call: TRBV4-1; cdr3_aa: CASSHTGIIPTAEQYF; cdr3_nt: TGCGCCAGCAGCCATACAGGGATCATCCCCACCGCCGAGCAGTACTTC
j_call: TRBJ2-7; d_call: TRBD1; clone_size: NA; v_call: TRBV7-9; cdr3_aa: CASSKSTGGVSYEQYF; cdr3_nt: TGTGCCAGCAGCAAGTCGACAGGGGGTGTTTCCTACGAGCAGTACTTC
j_call: TRBJ1-4; d_call: TRBD1; clone_size: NA; v_call: TRBV4-3; cdr3_aa: CASSQVDRGEKLFF; cdr3_nt: TGCGCCAGCAGCCAAGTGGACAGGGGTGAAAAACTGTTTTTT